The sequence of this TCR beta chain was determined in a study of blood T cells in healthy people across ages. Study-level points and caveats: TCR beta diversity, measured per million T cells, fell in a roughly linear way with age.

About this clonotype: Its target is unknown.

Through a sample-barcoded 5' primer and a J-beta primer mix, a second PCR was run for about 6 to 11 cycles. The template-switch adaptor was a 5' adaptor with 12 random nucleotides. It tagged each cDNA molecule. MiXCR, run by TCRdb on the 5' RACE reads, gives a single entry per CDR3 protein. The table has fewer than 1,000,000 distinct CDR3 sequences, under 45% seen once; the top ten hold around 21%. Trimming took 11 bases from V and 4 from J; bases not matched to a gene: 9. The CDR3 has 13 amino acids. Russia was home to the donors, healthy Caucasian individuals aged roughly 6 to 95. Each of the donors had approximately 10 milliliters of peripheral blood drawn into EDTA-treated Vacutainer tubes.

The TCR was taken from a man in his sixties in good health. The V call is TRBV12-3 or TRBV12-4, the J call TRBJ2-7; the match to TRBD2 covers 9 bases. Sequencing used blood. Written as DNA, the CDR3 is TGTGCCCTCAGGACTAGCGAGGTATACGAGCAGTACTTC. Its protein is CALRTSEVYEQYF.